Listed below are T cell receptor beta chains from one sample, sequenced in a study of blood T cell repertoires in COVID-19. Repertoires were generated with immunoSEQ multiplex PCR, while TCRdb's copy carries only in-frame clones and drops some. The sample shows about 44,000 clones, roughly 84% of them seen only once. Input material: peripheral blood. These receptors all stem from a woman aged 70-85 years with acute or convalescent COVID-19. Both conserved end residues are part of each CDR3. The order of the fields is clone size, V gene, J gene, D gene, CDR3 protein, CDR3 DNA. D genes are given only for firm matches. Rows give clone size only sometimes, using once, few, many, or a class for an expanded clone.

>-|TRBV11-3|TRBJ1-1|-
CASSSKTGPSTMRDTEAFF
TGTGCCAGCAGCTCGAAGACAGGCCCGTCAACCATGCGGGACACTGAAGCTTTCTTT
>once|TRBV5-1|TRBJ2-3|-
CASRQGTTSTDTQYF
TGCGCCAGCAGACAAGGGACAACTAGCACAGATACGCAGTATTTT
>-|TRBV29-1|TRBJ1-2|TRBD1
CSVARTGVSGYTF
TGCAGCGTCGCTAGGACAGGGGTGTCTGGCTACACCTTC
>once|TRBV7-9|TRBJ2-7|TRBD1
CASSLTGTGPYEQYF
TGTGCCAGCAGCTTAACCGGGACAGGTCCCTACGAGCAGTACTTC
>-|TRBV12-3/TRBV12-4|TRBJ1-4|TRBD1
CASRGTVREKLFF
TGTGCCAGCAGAGGGACAGTCCGTGAAAAACTGTTTTTT
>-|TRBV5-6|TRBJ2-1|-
CASSLANSQEFF
TGTGCCAGCAGCTTGGCTAACTCCCAGGAGTTCTTC
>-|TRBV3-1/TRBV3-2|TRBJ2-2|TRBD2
CASSQGGGTGELFF
TGTGCCAGCAGCCAAGGGGGGGGCACCGGGGAGCTGTTTTTT
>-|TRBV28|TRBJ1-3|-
CASTLQGGNTIYF
TGTGCCAGCACGTTACAGGGCGGAAACACCATATATTTT
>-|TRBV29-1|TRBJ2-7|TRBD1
CSVRVQTGIGYEQYF
TGCAGCGTCCGAGTTCAGACAGGGATCGGCTACGAGCAGTACTTC
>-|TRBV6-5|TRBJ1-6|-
CASISGLSSPLHF
TGTGCCAGCATATCCGGTTTGAGTTCACCCCTCCACTTT
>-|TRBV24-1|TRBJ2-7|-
CATSPIRGYYEQYF
TGTGCCACCAGTCCAATCAGGGGCTACTACGAGCAGTACTTC
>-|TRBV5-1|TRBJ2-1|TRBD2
CASSKPGLAGVNEQFF
TGCGCCAGCAGCAAACCGGGACTAGCGGGAGTCAATGAGCAGTTCTTC
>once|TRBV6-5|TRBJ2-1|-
CASSSDSGLGILKQFF
TGTGCCAGCAGTTCCGATAGCGGCCTTGGTATCCTCAAGCAGTTCTTC
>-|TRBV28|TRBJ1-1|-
CASSQITSNTEAFF
TGTGCCAGCAGTCAGATCACCTCGAACACTGAAGCTTTCTTT
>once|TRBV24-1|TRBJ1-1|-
CATSVKQDFYEAFF
TGTGCCACCAGTGTTAAACAGGATTTCTATGAAGCTTTCTTT
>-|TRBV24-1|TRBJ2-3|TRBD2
CATQMTSGSLDTQYF
TGTGCCACCCAGATGACTAGCGGGAGTCTCGATACGCAGTATTTT
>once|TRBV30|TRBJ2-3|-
CAWSPSGGSTDTQYF
TGTGCCTGGAGTCCCTCCGGCGGTAGCACAGATACGCAGTATTTT
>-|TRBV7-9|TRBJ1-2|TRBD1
CASSRTGQVLNYGYTF
TGTGCCAGCAGCCGCACGGGACAGGTGCTAAACTATGGCTACACCTTC
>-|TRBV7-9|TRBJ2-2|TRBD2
CASSSGLAGGTGELFF
TGTGCCAGCAGCTCCGGACTAGCGGGAGGAACCGGGGAGCTGTTTTTT
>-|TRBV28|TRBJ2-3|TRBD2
CASTPSGRLTDTQYF
TGTGCCAGCACTCCTAGCGGGAGATTAACAGATACGCAGTATTTT
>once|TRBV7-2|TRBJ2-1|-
CASSASSYNEQFF
TGTGCCAGCAGCGCCAGCTCCTACAATGAGCAGTTCTTC
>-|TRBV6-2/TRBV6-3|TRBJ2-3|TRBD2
CASSQTLAGGEDTQYF
TGTGCCAGCAGCCAGACTCTAGCGGGAGGGGAGGATACGCAGTATTTT
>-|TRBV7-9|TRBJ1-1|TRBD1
CASNWGQGATEAFF
TGTGCCAGCAACTGGGGACAGGGGGCCACTGAAGCTTTCTTT
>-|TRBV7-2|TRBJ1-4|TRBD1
CASSFYPGGNEKLFF
TGTGCCAGCAGCTTTTATCCAGGGGGGAATGAAAAACTGTTTTTT
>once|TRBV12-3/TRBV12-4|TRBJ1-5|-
CASSLSQPQHF
TGTGCCAGCAGTTTGAGTCAGCCCCAGCATTTT
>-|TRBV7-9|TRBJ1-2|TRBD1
CASSLNTGDGYTF
TGTGCCAGCAGCTTAAACACAGGGGATGGCTACACCTTC
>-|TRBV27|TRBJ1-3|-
CASRSDGVGSGNTIYF
TGTGCCAGCAGGTCCGACGGAGTTGGGTCTGGAAACACCATATATTTT
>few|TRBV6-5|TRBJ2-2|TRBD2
CASREGLVGGELFF
TGTGCCAGCAGAGAGGGACTAGTGGGCGGGGAGCTGTTTTTT
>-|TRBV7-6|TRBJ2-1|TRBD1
CASSPGTASYNEQFF
TGTGCCAGCAGCCCAGGGACAGCTTCCTACAATGAGCAGTTCTTC
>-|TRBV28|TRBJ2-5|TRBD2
CASRLAGGYQETQYF
TGTGCCAGCAGACTAGCGGGAGGGTACCAAGAGACCCAGTACTTC
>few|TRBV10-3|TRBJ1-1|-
CAISEIRTGNTEAFF
TGTGCCATCAGTGAGATACGTACAGGGAACACTGAAGCTTTCTTT
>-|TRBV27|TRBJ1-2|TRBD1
CASKTGTGWGYTF
TGTGCCAGCAAGACCGGGACAGGGTGGGGCTACACCTTC
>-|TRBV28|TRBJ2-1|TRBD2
CASSLLAGSYNEQFF
TGTGCCAGCAGTCTCCTAGCGGGGAGCTACAATGAGCAGTTCTTC
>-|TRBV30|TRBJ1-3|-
CAWSKTTGGNTIYF
TGTGCCTGGAGCAAGACGACGGGGGGAAACACCATATATTTT
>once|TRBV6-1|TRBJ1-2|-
CASSDQGWMDYTF
TGTGCCAGCAGTGATCAGGGGTGGATGGACTACACCTTC
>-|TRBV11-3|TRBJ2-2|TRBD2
CASSSYTSGGLASTGELFF
TGTGCCAGCAGCTCATACACCTCCGGGGGGTTGGCGAGCACCGGGGAGCTGTTTTTT
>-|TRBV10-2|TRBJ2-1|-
CASEGGHNEQFF
TGCGCCAGCGAGGGTGGCCACAATGAGCAGTTCTTC
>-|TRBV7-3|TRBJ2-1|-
CASSLSRVNNEQFF
TGTGCCAGCAGCTTAAGCAGGGTCAACAATGAGCAGTTCTTC
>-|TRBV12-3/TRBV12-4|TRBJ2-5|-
CASSLRGETQYF
TGTGCCAGCAGTTTGCGAGGAGAGACCCAGTACTTC
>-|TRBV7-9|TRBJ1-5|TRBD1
CASSPDRRDQPQHF
TGTGCCAGCAGCCCGGACAGGCGGGACCAGCCCCAGCATTTT
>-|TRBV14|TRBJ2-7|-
CASSPEGYEQYF
TGTGCCAGCAGTCCCGAGGGCTACGAGCAGTACTTC